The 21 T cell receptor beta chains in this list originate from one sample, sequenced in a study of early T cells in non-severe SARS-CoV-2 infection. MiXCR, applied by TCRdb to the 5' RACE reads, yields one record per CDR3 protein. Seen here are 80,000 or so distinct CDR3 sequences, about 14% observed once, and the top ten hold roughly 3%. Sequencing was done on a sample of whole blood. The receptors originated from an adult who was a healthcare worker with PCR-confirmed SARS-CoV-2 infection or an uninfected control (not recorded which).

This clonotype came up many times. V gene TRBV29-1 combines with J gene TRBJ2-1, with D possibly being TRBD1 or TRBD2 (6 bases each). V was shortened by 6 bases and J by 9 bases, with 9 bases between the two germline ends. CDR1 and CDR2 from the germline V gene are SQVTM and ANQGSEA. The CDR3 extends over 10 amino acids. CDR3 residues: CSVRGGEQFF. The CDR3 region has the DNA TGCAGCGTCAGGGGAGGTGAGCAGTTCTTC.

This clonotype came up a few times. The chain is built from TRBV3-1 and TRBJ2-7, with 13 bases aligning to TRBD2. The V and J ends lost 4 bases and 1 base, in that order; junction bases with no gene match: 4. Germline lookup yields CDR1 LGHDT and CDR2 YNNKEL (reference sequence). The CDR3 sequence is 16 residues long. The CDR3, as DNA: TGTGCCAGCAGCCCCGGACTAGCGGGAGCTTCCTACGAGCAGTACTTC. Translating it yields CASSPGLAGASYEQYF.

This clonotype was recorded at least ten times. The CDR3 is CASSPLLRESYYNEQFF. In nucleotides, the CDR3 is TGTGCCAGCTCACCTCTTCTCCGGGAATCATATTACAATGAGCAGTTCTTC. This rearrangement joins TRBV18 to TRBJ2-1; maybe TRBD2 (5 bases). The CDR3 has 17 residues. Germline CDR1 reads KGHSH; CDR2 reads LQKENI. Trimming shortened V by 3 bases and J by 4 bases, and 19 bases separated the two germline ends.

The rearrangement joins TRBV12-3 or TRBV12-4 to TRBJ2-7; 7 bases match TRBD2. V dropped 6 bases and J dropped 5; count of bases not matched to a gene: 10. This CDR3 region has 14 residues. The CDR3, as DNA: TGTGCCAGCAGGGAAGGCGGGAGTAGGCACGAGCAGTACTTC. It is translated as CASREGGSRHEQYF.

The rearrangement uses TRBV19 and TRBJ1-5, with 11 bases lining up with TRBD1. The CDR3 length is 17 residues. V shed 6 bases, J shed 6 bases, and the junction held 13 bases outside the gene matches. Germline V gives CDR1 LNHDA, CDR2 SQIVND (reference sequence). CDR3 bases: TGTGCCAGTAGCGCTAGTCGAACCGGGACAGGGGGTCAGCCCCAGCATTTT. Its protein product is CASSASRTGTGGQPQHF.

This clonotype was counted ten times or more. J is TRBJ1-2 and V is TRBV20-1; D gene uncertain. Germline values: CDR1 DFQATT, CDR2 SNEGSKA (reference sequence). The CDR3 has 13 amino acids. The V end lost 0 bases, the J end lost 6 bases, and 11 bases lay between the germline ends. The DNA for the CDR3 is TGCAGTGCTAGAGATAGGGCAGCCAATGGCTACACCTTC. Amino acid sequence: CSARDRAANGYTF.

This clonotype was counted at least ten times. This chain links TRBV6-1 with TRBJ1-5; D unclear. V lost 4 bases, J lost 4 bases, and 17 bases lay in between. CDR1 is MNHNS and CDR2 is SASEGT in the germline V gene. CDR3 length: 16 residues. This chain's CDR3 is CASSVKFGRLNQPQHF. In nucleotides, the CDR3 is TGTGCCAGCAGTGTGAAATTTGGGCGGTTAAATCAGCCCCAGCATTTT.

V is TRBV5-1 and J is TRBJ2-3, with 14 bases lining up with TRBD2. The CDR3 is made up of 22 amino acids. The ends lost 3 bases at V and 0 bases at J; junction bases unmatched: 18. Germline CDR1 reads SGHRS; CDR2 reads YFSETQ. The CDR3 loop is CASSWPSGTSGSVRASTDTQYF. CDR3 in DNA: TGCGCCAGCAGCTGGCCCTCCGGGACTAGCGGGAGCGTAAGGGCTAGCACAGATACGCAGTATTTT.

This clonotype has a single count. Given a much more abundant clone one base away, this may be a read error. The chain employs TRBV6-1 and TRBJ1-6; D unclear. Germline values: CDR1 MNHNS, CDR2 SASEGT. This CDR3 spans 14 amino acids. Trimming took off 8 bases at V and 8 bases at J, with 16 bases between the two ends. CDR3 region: CASANGVEDSPLHF. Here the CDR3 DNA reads TGTGCCAGCGCTAACGGGGTGGAGGATTCACCCCTCCACTTT.

Written as DNA, the CDR3 is TGCAGCGTTGGTAACCTCACAGATACGCAGTATTTT. It encodes CSVGNLTDTQYF. The chain links TRBV29-1 to TRBJ2-3; D not resolved. This CDR3 is 12 amino acids long. From germline, CDR1 is SQVTM and CDR2 ANQGSEA. Trimming took off 4 bases at V and 2 bases at J, with 7 bases between the two ends.

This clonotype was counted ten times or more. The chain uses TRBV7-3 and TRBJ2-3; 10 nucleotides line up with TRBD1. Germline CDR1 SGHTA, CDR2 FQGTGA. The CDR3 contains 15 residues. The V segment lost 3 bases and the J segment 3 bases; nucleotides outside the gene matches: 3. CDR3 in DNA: TGTGCCAGCAGCTTCGGGACAGGGGTGACAGATACGCAGTATTTT. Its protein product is CASSFGTGVTDTQYF.

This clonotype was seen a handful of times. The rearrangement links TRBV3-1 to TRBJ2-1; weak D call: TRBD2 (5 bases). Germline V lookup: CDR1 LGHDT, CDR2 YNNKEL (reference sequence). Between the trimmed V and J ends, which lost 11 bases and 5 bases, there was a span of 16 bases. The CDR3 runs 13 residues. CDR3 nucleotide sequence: TGTGCCTCACGCGGGCTAGACAACAATGAGCAGTTCTTC. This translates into CASRGLDNNEQFF.

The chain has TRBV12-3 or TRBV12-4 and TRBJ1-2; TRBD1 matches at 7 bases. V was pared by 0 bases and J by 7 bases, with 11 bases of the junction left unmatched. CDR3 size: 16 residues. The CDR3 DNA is TGTGCCAGCAGTTTAGCCGCTTCTCAGGGGGTTCGTGGCTACACCTTC. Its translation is CASSLAASQGVRGYTF.

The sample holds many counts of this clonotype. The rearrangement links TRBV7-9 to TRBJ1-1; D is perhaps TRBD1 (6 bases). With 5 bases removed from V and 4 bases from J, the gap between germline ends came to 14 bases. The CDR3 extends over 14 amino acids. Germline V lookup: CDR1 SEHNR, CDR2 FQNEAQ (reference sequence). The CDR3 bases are TGTGCCAGCAGCAACTCACAGGGCGGCACTGAAGCTTTCTTT. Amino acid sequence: CASSNSQGGTEAFF. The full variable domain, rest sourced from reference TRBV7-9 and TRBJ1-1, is DTGVSQNPRHKITKRGQNVTFRCDPISEHNRLYWYRQTLGQGPEFLTYFQNEAQLEKSRLLSDRFSAERPKGSFSTLEIQRTEQGDSAMYLCASSNSQGGTEAFFGQGTRLTVV.

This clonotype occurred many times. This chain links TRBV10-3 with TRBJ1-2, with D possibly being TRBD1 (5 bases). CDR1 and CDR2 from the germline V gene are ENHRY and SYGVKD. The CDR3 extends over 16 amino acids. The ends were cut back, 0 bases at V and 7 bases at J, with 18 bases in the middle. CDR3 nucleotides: TGTGCCATCAGTGAGTCTGGGACGGTGAATTCTGGTGGCTACACCTTC. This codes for CAISESGTVNSGGYTF.

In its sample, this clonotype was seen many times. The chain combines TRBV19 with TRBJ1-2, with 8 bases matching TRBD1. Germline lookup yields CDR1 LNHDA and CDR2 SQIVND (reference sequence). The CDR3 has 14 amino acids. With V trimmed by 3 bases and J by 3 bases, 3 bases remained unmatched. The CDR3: CASSIRGLDYGYTF. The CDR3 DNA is TGTGCCAGTAGTATCAGGGGGCTGGACTATGGCTACACCTTC.

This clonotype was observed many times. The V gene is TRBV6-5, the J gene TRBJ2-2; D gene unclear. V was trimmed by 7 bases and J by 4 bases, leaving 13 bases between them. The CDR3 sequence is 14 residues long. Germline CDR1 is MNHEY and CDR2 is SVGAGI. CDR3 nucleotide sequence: TGTGCCAGCAAAGTATACCGAGCCACCGGGGAGCTGTTTTTT. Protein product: CASKVYRATGELFF.

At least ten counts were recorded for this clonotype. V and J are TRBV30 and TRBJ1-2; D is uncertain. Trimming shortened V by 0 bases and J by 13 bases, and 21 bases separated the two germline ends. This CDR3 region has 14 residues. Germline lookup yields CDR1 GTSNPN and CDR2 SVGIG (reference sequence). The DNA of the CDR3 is TGTGCCTGGAGTGTATATCGTTCGAGTATTGAGGTCACCTTC. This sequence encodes CAWSVYRSSIEVTF. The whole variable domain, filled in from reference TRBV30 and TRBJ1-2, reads SQTIHQWPATLVQPVGSPLSLECTVEGTSNPNLYWYRQAAGRGLQLLFYSVGIGQISSEVPQNLSASRPQDRQFILSSKKLLLSDSGFYLCAWSVYRSSIEVTFGSGTRLTVV.

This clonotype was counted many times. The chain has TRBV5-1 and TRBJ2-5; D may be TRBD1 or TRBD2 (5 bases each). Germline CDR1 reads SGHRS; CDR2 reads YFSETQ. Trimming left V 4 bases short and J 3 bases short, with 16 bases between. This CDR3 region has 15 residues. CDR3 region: CASSPQASREETQYF. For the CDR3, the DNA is TGCGCCAGCAGCCCACAGGCTAGCCGTGAAGAGACCCAGTACTTC. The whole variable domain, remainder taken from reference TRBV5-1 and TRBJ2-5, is KAGVTQTPRYLIKTRGQQVTLSCSPISGHRSVSWYQQTPGQGLQFLFEYFSETQRNKGNFPGRFSGRQFSNSRSEMNVSTLELGDSALYLCASSPQASREETQYFGPGTRLLVL.

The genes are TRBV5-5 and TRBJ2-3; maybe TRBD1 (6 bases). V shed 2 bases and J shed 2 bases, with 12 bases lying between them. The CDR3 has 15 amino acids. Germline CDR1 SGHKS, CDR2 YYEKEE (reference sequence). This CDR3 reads CASSLRDTYTDTQYF. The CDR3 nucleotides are TGTGCCAGCAGCTTAAGGGACACATACACAGATACGCAGTATTTT.

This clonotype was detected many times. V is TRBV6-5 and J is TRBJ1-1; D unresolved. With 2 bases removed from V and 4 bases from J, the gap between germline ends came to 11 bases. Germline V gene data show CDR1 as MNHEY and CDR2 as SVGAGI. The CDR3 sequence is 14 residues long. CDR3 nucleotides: TGTGCCAGCAGTTACCGCGAGGCAAGCACTGAAGCTTTCTTT. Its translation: CASSYREASTEAFF.